Each of the 20 T cell receptor beta chains below was sequenced from the same sample in a study of T cell responses to AZD1222 COVID-19 vaccine. The repertoire was sequenced with immunoSEQ multiplex PCR; TCRdb's copy has only in-frame clones and lacks some. The sample has 85,000 to 130,000 clones; 88% are singletons. The sample consisted of peripheral blood, taken on day 0 of AZD1222 vaccination. The receptors were sampled from an adult in good health.

There are a few counts of this clone. This chain joins TRBV28 and TRBJ1-2; 8 bases fit TRBD1. J was trimmed by 4 bases and V by 5 bases; bases with no gene match: 9. CDR3 length equals 15 residues. Germline V lookup: CDR1 MDHEN, CDR2 SYDVKM. CDR3 nucleotide sequence: TGTGCCAGCAGTCGTACCGGGACAGGAACCTATGGCTACACCTTC. It codes for CASSRTGTGTYGYTF.

The V and J genes are TRBV2 and TRBJ1-3, with 10 bases that match TRBD1. The CDR3 extends over 15 amino acids. Per the germline V gene, CDR1 is SNHLY and CDR2 is FYNNEI. The V gene end was trimmed by 4 bases and the J gene end by 3 bases; junction bases not matched to a gene: 3. The CDR3 protein is CASSGQGAVGNTIYF. The CDR3 DNA reads as TGTGCCAGCAGTGGACAGGGGGCCGTTGGAAACACCATATATTTT.

The count of this clone is one. This chain joins TRBV28 and TRBJ1-2; D is unresolved. This CDR3 region has 16 residues. Germline assignment: CDR1 MDHEN and CDR2 SYDVKM. The V gene lost 2 bases and the J gene lost 7 bases, with 20 bases spanning the gap. CDR3 loop: CASSLTLNSLGSGYTF. Written as DNA, the CDR3 is TGTGCCAGCAGTTTAACTTTGAACAGCCTAGGAAGTGGCTACACCTTC.

The chain joins TRBV19 to TRBJ1-4; no clear D. The CDR3 contains 14 residues. V lost 3 bases, J lost 0 bases, and 5 bases lay in between. Looked up from germline, CDR1 is LNHDA and CDR2 is SQIVND (reference sequence). The DNA for the CDR3 is TGTGCCAGTAGTATCCCTGCAACTAATGAAAAACTGTTTTTT. Encoded protein: CASSIPATNEKLFF.

The genes are TRBV24-1 and TRBJ2-3; the D gene is possibly TRBD1 (6 bases). The CDR3 is 15 amino acids. Germline-derived CDR1 and CDR2 are KGHDR and SFDVKD. The V end lost 8 bases, the J end lost 0 bases, and 14 bases lay between the germline ends. CDR3 nucleotide sequence: TGTGCCACCAAGGCGGACAGCTCTAGCACAGATACGCAGTATTTT. This encodes CATKADSSSTDTQYF.

The sample holds one count of this clone. The chain couples TRBV7-2 to TRBJ2-1; tentative D call: TRBD2 (5 bases). Trimming left V 5 bases short and J 0 bases short, with 8 bases between. The CDR3 is 14 amino acids. Germline assignment: CDR1 SGHTA and CDR2 FQGNSA. The CDR3 DNA reads TGTGCCAGCAGCGTTACTAGCTCCTACAATGAGCAGTTCTTC. Its protein product is CASSVTSSYNEQFF.

The rearrangement links TRBV5-1 to TRBJ2-5; 15 bases agree with TRBD2. The CDR3 is 16 amino acids. Trimming at V came to 4 bases and at J to 1 base, leaving 2 bases not matched to a gene. Germline lookup yields CDR1 SGHRS and CDR2 YFSETQ. The CDR3 spells CASSRTSGRAQETQYF. The CDR3 coding sequence is TGCGCCAGCAGCCGGACTAGCGGGAGGGCCCAAGAGACCCAGTACTTC.

The CDR3 DNA sequence: TGTGCCAGCAGTTTATCCCCCGCTCGTTGGGCCCGGATTGAGACGGGGGGCAATCAGCCCCAGCATTTT. It is translated as CASSLSPARWARIETGGNQPQHF. The chain uses TRBV28 and TRBJ1-5; the D gene is possibly TRBD1 (5 bases). V shed 1 base and J shed 2 bases, with 33 bases lying between them. The CDR3 is 23 amino acids. The germline V gene has CDR1 MDHEN and CDR2 SYDVKM.

By sample fraction, this clone is medium-sized. This chain uses TRBV19 with TRBJ1-1; a weak D match, TRBD1 (5 bases). Trimming removed 5 bases at V and 0 bases at J, with 19 bases between. The CDR3 extends over 17 amino acids. Germline CDR1 LNHDA, CDR2 SQIVND (reference sequence). The CDR3 DNA reads TGTGCCAGTAGTCCCGGGGCCCGATCCAGGATGAACACTGAAGCTTTCTTT. Translation: CASSPGARSRMNTEAFF.

The V gene is TRBV5-1, the J gene TRBJ1-2; D is unclear. Germline values: CDR1 SGHRS, CDR2 YFSETQ. Between the trimmed V and J ends, which lost 2 bases and 0 bases, there was a span of 8 bases. This CDR3 is 14 amino acids long. As DNA, the CDR3 is TGCGCCAGCAGCTTAATTACAGCTAACTATGGCTACACCTTC. This translates into CASSLITANYGYTF.

With regard to this clone: Distinct nucleotide sequences in the sample also encode this CDR3. The gene calls are TRBV6-5 and TRBJ1-2; D gene uncertain. V was shortened by 2 bases and J by 2 bases, with 6 bases between the two germline ends. CDR1 is MNHEY, CDR2 SVGAGI, per germline. The CDR3 is made up of 13 amino acids. The CDR3: CASSYGGNYGYTF. Here the CDR3 DNA reads TGTGCCAGCAGTTACGGAGGGAACTATGGCTACACCTTC.

This chain uses TRBV18 with TRBJ2-7, with 11 positions matching TRBD2. Germline assignment: CDR1 KGHSH and CDR2 LQKENI. The V segment lost 3 bases and the J segment 7 bases; nucleotides outside the gene matches: 8. The CDR3 spans 15 residues. This CDR3 reads CASSPMTSGMGEQYF. CDR3 in DNA: TGTGCCAGCTCACCGATGACTAGCGGGATGGGGGAGCAGTACTTC.

To note about this clone: Other DNA sequences of this sample code for an identical CDR3. V and J are TRBV5-1 and TRBJ2-7; the match to TRBD1 covers 8 bases. Germline V gene data show CDR1 as SGHRS and CDR2 as YFSETQ. With 4 bases clipped from V and 3 bases from J, the junction kept 0 bases outside the gene matches. The CDR3 covers 12 residues. In DNA, the CDR3 is TGCGCCAGCAGCGGACAGGGCTACGAGCAGTACTTC. Encoded protein: CASSGQGYEQYF.

The chain uses TRBV7-2 and TRBJ1-1, with unresolved D. The CDR3 runs 15 residues. The V and J ends lost 7 bases and 1 base respectively, with 16 bases between them. Germline CDR1 is SGHTA and CDR2 is FQGNSA. CDR3 DNA sequence: TGTGCCAGCACTAAAAAGATAGGGTCGAACACTGAAGCTTTCTTT. It encodes CASTKKIGSNTEAFF.

This rearrangement joins TRBV6-5 to TRBJ1-2; D uncertain. In germline, CDR1 is MNHEY, CDR2 SVGAGI. The CDR3 extends over 12 amino acids. Trimming removed 7 bases at V and 5 bases at J, with 11 bases between. DNA for the CDR3: TGTGCCAGCACCCCGGGAGGGTATGGCTACACCTTC. This sequence encodes CASTPGGYGYTF.

The V call is TRBV3-1 (or the pseudogene TRBV3-2), the J call TRBJ1-5; D not certain. Trimming stripped 3 bases from V and 3 bases from J, with 18 bases between. This CDR3 has 17 amino acids. Germline CDR1 and CDR2: LGHDT and YNNKEL (reference sequence). The CDR3 here is CASSHSGVWNNNQPQHF. Written as DNA, the CDR3 is TGTGCCAGCAGCCATTCCGGGGTGTGGAATAACAATCAGCCCCAGCATTTT.

The chain links TRBV7-2 to TRBJ1-2; D might be TRBD1 (6 bases). The germline gives CDR1 SGHTA, CDR2 FQGNSA. The CDR3 is 14 amino acids. Deletions cut 2 bases from V and 4 bases from J, with 11 bases between. The CDR3 DNA follows: TGTGCCAGCAGCTTACAGACAGGTACCTATGGCTACACCTTC. This translates into CASSLQTGTYGYTF.

The chain carries TRBV11-2 and TRBJ2-7; TRBD2 agrees at 9 bases. Looked up from germline, CDR1 is SGHAT and CDR2 is FQNNGV. V was clipped by 5 bases and J by 2 bases; unmatched bases: 10. The CDR3 sequence is 16 residues long. The CDR3 DNA sequence: TGTGCCAGCAGCCCCCTGAGGCGGGGGGGAACCTACGAGCAGTACTTC. Residues: CASSPLRRGGTYEQYF.

The V gene is TRBV7-9, the J gene TRBJ1-2; weak D call: TRBD1 (5 bases). Trimming removed 2 bases from V and 5 bases from J, with 12 bases in between. This CDR3 is 14 amino acids long. CDR1 and CDR2 from the germline V gene are SEHNR and FQNEAQ (reference sequence). The CDR3 region is CASSLFPGGYGYTF. The CDR3 DNA reads as TGTGCCAGCAGCTTATTCCCGGGGGGATATGGCTACACCTTC.

The chain is built from TRBV4-1 and TRBJ1-2; no definite D call. This CDR3 comprises 13 residues. Trimming took 0 bases from V and 3 from J, leaving 5 bases between them. Germline CDR1 is MGHRA and CDR2 is YSYEKL. The chain's CDR3 is CASSQEWDYGYTF. CDR3 bases: TGCGCCAGCAGCCAAGAATGGGACTATGGCTACACCTTC.